The 14 T cell receptor beta chains presented below share a single source sample, sequenced in a study of persistence of HIV-infected CD4 T cells. Cells were stimulated nonspecifically with anti-CD3/anti-CD28 magnetic beads. Sorting selected CD4+ T cells upregulating both CD40 ligand and CD69. Their cognate antigens are unknown. This was the immunoSEQ version 4 assay in survey mode. TCRdb's table, derived via immunoSEQ multiplex PCR, lists solely in-frame clones and lacks some. Among under 55,000 clones listed, less than 90% were seen once. The specimen comprised CD4+ T cells sorted from PBMCs after 18-hour stimulation, sampled from a patient who received antiretroviral therapy. The receptors derive from an adult woman with HIV who was CMV-seropositive.

The rearrangement joins TRBV5-6 to TRBJ1-2; the D gene is possibly TRBD1 (6 bases). With 3 bases removed from V and 0 bases from J, the gap between germline ends came to 12 bases. The CDR3 runs 15 residues. Germline lookup yields CDR1 SGHDT and CDR2 YYEEEE. This CDR3 reads CASSSLTGSNYGYTF. DNA for the CDR3: TGTGCCAGCAGCTCCTTGACAGGTTCTAACTATGGCTACACCTTC.

This chain uses TRBV2 with TRBJ2-1; D is unclear. Trimming shortened V by 1 base and J by 0 bases, and 10 bases separated the two germline ends. Germline assignment: CDR1 SNHLY and CDR2 FYNNEI. The CDR3 runs to 16 residues. CDR3 sequence: CASSEETPSSYNEQFF. The CDR3 nucleotides are TGTGCCAGCAGTGAAGAGACTCCGAGCTCCTACAATGAGCAGTTCTTC.

This chain connects TRBV6-6 to TRBJ1-2, with D maybe TRBD1 (6 bases). Per the germline V gene, CDR1 is MNHNY and CDR2 is SVGAGI (reference sequence). CDR3 size: 14 residues. Trimming shortened V by 2 bases and J by 5 bases, and 12 bases separated the two germline ends. The CDR3 here is CASSYGGQRYGYTF. CDR3 DNA sequence: TGTGCCAGCAGTTACGGCGGACAGCGATATGGCTACACCTTC.

This sequence joins TRBV7-2 and TRBJ2-1; a possible D gene is TRBD2 (5 bases). Germline loops: CDR1 SGHTA, CDR2 FQGNSA. V lost 4 bases, J lost 4 bases, and 11 bases lay in between. CDR3 length equals 14 residues. The CDR3 is CASSSYGVYNEQFF. The CDR3, as DNA: TGTGCCAGCAGCTCCTACGGGGTATACAATGAGCAGTTCTTC.

The chain employs TRBV7-2 and TRBJ2-2; 7 bases fit TRBD1. Trimming took 7 bases from V and 5 from J; bases not matched to a gene: 7. The CDR3 is 14 amino acids. The germline V gene has CDR1 SGHTA and CDR2 FQGNSA. In nucleotides, the CDR3 is TGTGCCAGCACCTCCATCAGGGGGACCGGGGAGCTGTTTTTT. This gives the protein CASTSIRGTGELFF.

The CDR3 protein is CASSPLGGKNIQYF. CDR3 nucleotide sequence: TGTGCCAGCAGCCCCCTCGGCGGGAAAAACATTCAGTACTTC. The chain couples TRBV3-1 (or the pseudogene TRBV3-2) to TRBJ2-4, with D tentatively TRBD2 (5 bases). This CDR3 comprises 14 residues. V dropped 4 bases and J dropped 4 bases, with 11 bases sitting between them. CDR1 is LGHDT, CDR2 YNNKEL, per germline (reference sequence).

This clone was picked up a small number of times. The CDR3 reads CASSDVTEAFF. CDR3 DNA: TGTGCCAGCAGTGATGTCACTGAAGCTTTCTTT. The V gene is TRBV2, the J gene TRBJ1-1; the D is unclear. V was clipped by 3 bases and J by 4 bases, with 3 bases between them. Germline V lookup: CDR1 SNHLY, CDR2 FYNNEI. This CDR3 has 11 amino acids.

This chain links TRBV30 with TRBJ1-1; D is possibly TRBD1 (5 bases). This CDR3 is 14 amino acids long. V was shortened by 4 bases and J by 5 bases, with 17 bases between the two germline ends. CDR1 is GTSNPN, CDR2 SVGIG, per germline (reference sequence). CDR3 loop: CAWMTRDPGTEAFF. CDR3 in DNA: TGTGCCTGGATGACCCGGGACCCCGGTACTGAAGCTTTCTTT.

This clone appeared a few times. DNA for the CDR3: TGTGCCAGTAGTATCGTCGGGGGCAATCAGCCCCAGCATTTT. It specifies CASSIVGGNQPQHF. The chain joins TRBV19 to TRBJ1-5; D not resolved. CDR1 LNHDA and CDR2 SQIVND come from the germline V gene (reference sequence). The CDR3 length is 14 residues. The V gene lost 3 bases and the J gene lost 2 bases, with 8 bases spanning the gap. The full variable domain, in which reference TRBV19 and TRBJ1-5 provide the parts outside the CDR3, is DGGITQSPKYLFRKEGQNVTLSCEQNLNHDAMYWYRQDPGQGLRLIYYSQIVNDFQKGDIAEGYSVSREKKESFPLTVTSAQKNPTAFYLCASSIVGGNQPQHFGDGTRLSIL.

V gene TRBV24-1 combines with J gene TRBJ1-1; no clear D gene. The CDR3 sequence is 20 residues long. Germline V gene lookup returns CDR1 KGHDR and CDR2 SFDVKD. The germline V and J ends were trimmed by 1 base and 2 bases, with 25 bases remaining between them. CDR3 sequence reads: CATSDLPDSEGFSVNTEAFF. CDR3 DNA: TGTGCCACCAGTGATTTACCGGACTCGGAAGGATTCTCCGTTAACACTGAAGCTTTCTTT.

V gene TRBV3-1 (or the pseudogene TRBV3-2) combines with J gene TRBJ2-1; a possible D gene is TRBD1 (6 bases). V gave up 3 bases and J gave up 10 bases, with 7 bases separating them. CDR1 and CDR2 (germline): LGHDT, YNNKEL (reference sequence). The CDR3 is made up of 11 amino acids. The CDR3 here is CASSHRGEQFF. CDR3 nucleotide sequence: TGTGCCAGCAGCCACAGGGGAGAGCAGTTCTTC.

This clone was seen once. This chain joins TRBV27 and TRBJ2-1, with 8 bases identical to TRBD2. Germline V gene data show CDR1 as MNHEY and CDR2 as SMNVEV (reference sequence). Trimming removed 3 bases from V and 6 bases from J; junction bases left unmatched: 7. The CDR3 consists of 15 residues. The CDR3 reads CASSLRIAGINEQFF. CDR3 DNA sequence: TGTGCCAGCAGTTTGAGGATAGCGGGGATCAATGAGCAGTTCTTC.

The chain combines TRBV3-1 (or the pseudogene TRBV3-2) with TRBJ1-6, with 7 bases lining up with TRBD1. The CDR3 contains 14 residues. Per germline, CDR1 LGHDT and CDR2 YNNKEL (reference sequence). V shed 4 bases, J shed 7 bases, and the junction held 4 bases outside the gene matches. CDR3 bases: TGTGCCAGCAGCCGCTTGGACAGGAATTCACCCCTCCACTTT. Translating gives CASSRLDRNSPLHF.

The rearrangement links TRBV20-1 to TRBJ1-5; 8 bases map to TRBD1. The CDR3 spans 11 residues. The V and J ends lost 6 bases and 11 bases, in that order; junction bases with no gene match: 6. The V gene's germline CDR1 is DFQATT and CDR2 SNEGSKA (reference sequence). The CDR3 here is CSAEDREAQHF. The CDR3 DNA is TGCAGTGCCGAGGACAGGGAGGCCCAGCATTTT.